This TCR beta chain was recorded in a study of technical replicates of blood from a handful of donors. The table came from immunoSEQ multiplex PCR; TCRdb's copy has only in-frame clones and leaves some out. Of tens of thousands of clones in the sample, 90% were seen once. This CDR3 comprises 13 residues. From germline, CDR1 is MNHNS and CDR2 SASEGT. Between the trimmed V and J ends, which lost 3 bases and 6 bases, there was a span of 12 bases. The origin of this receptor is a human donor in good health. Some clones in this sample may be carry-over from other donors' samples. Source material: PBMCs. This chain joins TRBV6-1 and TRBJ2-7, with D maybe TRBD2 (5 bases). The CDR3 bases are TGTGCCAGCAGTGAGGGAGAGGCCCTCGAGCAGTACTTC. Translating it yields CASSEGEALEQYF.